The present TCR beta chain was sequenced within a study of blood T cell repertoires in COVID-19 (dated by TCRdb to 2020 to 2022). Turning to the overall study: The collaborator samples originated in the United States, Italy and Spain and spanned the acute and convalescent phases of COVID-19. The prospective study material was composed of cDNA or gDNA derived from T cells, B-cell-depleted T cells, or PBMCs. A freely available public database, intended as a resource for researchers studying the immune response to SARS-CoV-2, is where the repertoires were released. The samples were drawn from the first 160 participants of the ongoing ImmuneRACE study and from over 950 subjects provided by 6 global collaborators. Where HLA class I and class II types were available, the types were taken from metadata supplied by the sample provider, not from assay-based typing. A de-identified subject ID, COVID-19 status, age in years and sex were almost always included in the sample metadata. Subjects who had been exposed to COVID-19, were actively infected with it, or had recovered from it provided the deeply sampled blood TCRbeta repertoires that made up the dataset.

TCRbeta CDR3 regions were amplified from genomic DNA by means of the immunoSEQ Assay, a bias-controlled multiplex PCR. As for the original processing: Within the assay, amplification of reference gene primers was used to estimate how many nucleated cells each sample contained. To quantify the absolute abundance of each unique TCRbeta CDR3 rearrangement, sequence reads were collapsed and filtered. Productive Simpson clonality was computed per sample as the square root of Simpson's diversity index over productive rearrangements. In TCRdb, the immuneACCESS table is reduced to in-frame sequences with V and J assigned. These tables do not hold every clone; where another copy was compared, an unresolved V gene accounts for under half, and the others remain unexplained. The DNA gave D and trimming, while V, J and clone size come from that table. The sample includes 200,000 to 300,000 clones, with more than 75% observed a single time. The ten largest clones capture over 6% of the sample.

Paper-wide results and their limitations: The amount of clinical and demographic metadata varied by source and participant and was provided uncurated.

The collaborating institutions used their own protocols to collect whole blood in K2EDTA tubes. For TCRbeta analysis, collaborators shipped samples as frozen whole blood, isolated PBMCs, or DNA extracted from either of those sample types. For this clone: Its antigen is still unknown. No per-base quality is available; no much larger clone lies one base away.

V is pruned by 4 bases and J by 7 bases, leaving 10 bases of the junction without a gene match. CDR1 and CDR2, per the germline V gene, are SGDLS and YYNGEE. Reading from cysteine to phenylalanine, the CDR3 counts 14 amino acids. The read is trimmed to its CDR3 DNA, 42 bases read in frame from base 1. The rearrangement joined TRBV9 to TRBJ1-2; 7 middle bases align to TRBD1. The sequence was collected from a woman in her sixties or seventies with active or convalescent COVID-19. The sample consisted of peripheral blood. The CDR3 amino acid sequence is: CASSSASGGTGYTF. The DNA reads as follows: TGTGCCAGCAGCTCAGCCTCAGGGGGTACTGGCTACACCTTC.